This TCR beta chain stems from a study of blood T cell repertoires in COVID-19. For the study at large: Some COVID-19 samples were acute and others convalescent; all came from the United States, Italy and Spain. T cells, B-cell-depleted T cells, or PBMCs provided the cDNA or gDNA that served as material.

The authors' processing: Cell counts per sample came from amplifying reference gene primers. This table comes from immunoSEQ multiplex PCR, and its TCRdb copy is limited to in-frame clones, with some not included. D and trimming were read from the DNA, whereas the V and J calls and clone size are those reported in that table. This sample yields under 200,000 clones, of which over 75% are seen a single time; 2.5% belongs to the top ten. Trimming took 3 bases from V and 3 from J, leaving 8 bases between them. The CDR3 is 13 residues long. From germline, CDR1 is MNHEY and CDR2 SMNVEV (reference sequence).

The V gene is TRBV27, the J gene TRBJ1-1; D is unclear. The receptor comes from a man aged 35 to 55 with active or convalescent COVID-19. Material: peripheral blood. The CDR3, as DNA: TGTGCCAGCAGTTTTGAACGGTACACTGAAGCTTTCTTT. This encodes CASSFERYTEAFF.